One and the same sample provided the 21 T cell receptor beta chains below, sequenced in a study of blood T cell repertoires in COVID-19. The assay was immunoSEQ multiplex PCR, and TCRdb's table has in-frame clones only and misses some. The profile shows around 130,000 clones, approximately 71% of them singletons. Input material: peripheral blood. These receptors came from a human donor in a cohort sampled during active COVID-19.

The count of this clone is one. The V gene is TRBV6-6, the J gene TRBJ1-6; a weak D match, TRBD1 (5 bases). Trimming removed 3 bases from V and 7 bases from J, with 10 bases in between. Germline CDR1 MNHNY, CDR2 SVGAGI (reference sequence). The CDR3 contains 14 residues. The CDR3 spells CASSYGGENSPLHF. Written as DNA, the CDR3 is TGTGCCAGCAGTTATGGAGGGGAGAATTCACCCCTCCACTTT.

The chain has TRBV29-1 and TRBJ2-5; D is possibly TRBD2 (6 bases). The CDR3 covers 13 residues. Deletions cut 4 bases from V and 2 bases from J, with 11 bases between. Germline assignment: CDR1 SQVTM and CDR2 ANQGSEA. This chain's CDR3 is CSVARDAQETQYF. CDR3 coding DNA: TGCAGCGTTGCGCGGGACGCACAAGAGACCCAGTACTTC.

CDR3 in amino acids: CASSLAQGGLAYEQYF. The DNA for the CDR3 is TGCGCCAGCAGCTTGGCCCAAGGGGGACTAGCCTACGAGCAGTACTTC. The V call is TRBV5-1, the J call TRBJ2-7; 8 positions agree with TRBD2. Per germline, CDR1 SGHRS and CDR2 YFSETQ. The junction had 7 bases not matched to a gene; V was cut back by 0 bases and J by 2 bases. CDR3 length: 16 amino acids.

V and J are TRBV2 and TRBJ1-1, with 9 nucleotides matching TRBD1. With V trimmed by 6 bases and J by 0 bases, 17 bases remained unmatched. The CDR3 totals 19 residues. The germline gives CDR1 SNHLY, CDR2 FYNNEI. The CDR3 region is CASSAGTGTDFQMNTEAFF. DNA for the CDR3: TGTGCCAGCAGCGCCGGGACAGGGACCGATTTTCAAATGAACACTGAAGCTTTCTTT.

The chain joins TRBV19 to TRBJ2-5; D gene unclear. The V end was cut by 1 base, the J end by 3 bases, with 6 bases between. Looked up from germline, CDR1 is LNHDA and CDR2 is SQIVND (reference sequence). The CDR3 has 13 amino acids. The CDR3 is CASSIATEETQYF. The DNA of the CDR3 is TGTGCCAGTAGTATAGCTACTGAAGAGACCCAGTACTTC.

The chain employs TRBV5-6 and TRBJ2-7, with a tentative D call TRBD1 (5 bases). Germline assignment: CDR1 SGHDT and CDR2 YYEEEE. CDR3 length: 19 residues. The V and J ends lost 4 bases and 2 bases respectively, with 28 bases between them. CDR3 bases: TGTGCCAGCAGCCTAGACAGCCAACTTCACCTAAAGGGGACCTACGAGCAGTACTTC. It is translated as CASSLDSQLHLKGTYEQYF.

This chain connects TRBV2 to TRBJ1-1; D gene unclear. The ends were cut back, 2 bases at V and 0 bases at J, with 10 bases in the middle. Germline V lookup: CDR1 SNHLY, CDR2 FYNNEI. The CDR3 sequence is 15 residues long. The CDR3 sequence: CASSELGVLNTEAFF. CDR3 coding DNA: TGTGCCAGCAGTGAACTCGGGGTCCTGAACACTGAAGCTTTCTTT. Filled out from reference TRBV2 and TRBJ1-1, the complete variable domain reads EPEVTQTPSHQVTQMGQEVILRCVPISNHLYFYWYRQILGQKVEFLVSFYNNEISEKSEIFDDQFSVERPDGSNFTLKIRSTKLEDSAMYFCASSELGVLNTEAFFGQGTRLTVV.

The chain is built from TRBV5-1 and TRBJ2-7, with a weak D call TRBD1 (5 bases). Looked up from germline, CDR1 is SGHRS and CDR2 is YFSETQ. V was shortened by 3 bases and J by 5 bases, with 15 bases between the two germline ends. The CDR3 extends over 14 amino acids. CDR3 DNA sequence: TGCGCCAGCAGCTGGCAGGGTGGCGTGAACGAGCAGTACTTC. Translated: CASSWQGGVNEQYF.

The rearrangement joins TRBV19 to TRBJ2-7; TRBD1 matches at 7 bases. The trim removed 7 bases at V and 0 bases at J, leaving 3 bases unmatched. The CDR3 consists of 13 residues. Germline lookup yields CDR1 LNHDA and CDR2 SQIVND (reference sequence). The DNA for the CDR3 is TGTGCCAGTATAGGGACAGACTCCTACGAGCAGTACTTC. Its protein is CASIGTDSYEQYF.

The V gene is TRBV5-6, the J gene TRBJ1-2, with D tentatively TRBD1 (6 bases). Germline values: CDR1 SGHDT, CDR2 YYEEEE. V dropped 4 bases and J dropped 4 bases, with 20 bases sitting between them. This CDR3 region has 16 residues. Written as DNA, the CDR3 is TGTGCCAGCAGCCACGAGAACGACAGGATGATCTATGGCTACACCTTC. This translates into CASSHENDRMIYGYTF. The entire variable domain, with the rest obtained from reference TRBV5-6 and TRBJ1-2, is as follows: DAGVTQSPTHLIKTRGQQVTLRCSPKSGHDTVSWYQQALGQGPQFIFQYYEEEERQRGNFPDRFSGHQFPNYSSELNVNALLLGDSALYLCASSHENDRMIYGYTFGSGTRLTVV.

The chain employs TRBV5-1 and TRBJ2-1, with TRBD2 matching 10 bases. The V and J ends lost 0 bases and 7 bases, in that order; junction bases with no gene match: 4. The CDR3 is made up of 15 amino acids. Germline V gene data show CDR1 as SGHRS and CDR2 as YFSETQ. CDR3 region: CASSLGASGGNEQFF. CDR3 nucleotides: TGCGCCAGCAGCTTGGGGGCTAGCGGGGGAAATGAGCAGTTCTTC.

The chain couples TRBV19 to TRBJ2-6; D gene ambiguous. This CDR3 is 17 amino acids long. V lost 7 bases and J lost 0, with 16 bases in between. In germline, CDR1 is LNHDA, CDR2 SQIVND (reference sequence). The chain's CDR3 is CASIPTQLRSGANVLTF. CDR3 DNA sequence: TGTGCCAGTATCCCGACTCAACTCCGCTCTGGGGCCAACGTCCTGACTTTC.

V is TRBV19 and J is TRBJ1-3; D remains unclear. Trimming pared 4 bases from V and 4 bases from J, leaving 23 bases between. The CDR3 spans 18 residues. The V gene's germline CDR1 is LNHDA and CDR2 SQIVND (reference sequence). The CDR3 DNA follows: TGTGCCAGTAGTAGACGGGGAGGTCTTCGAAATACGGGAAACACCATATATTTT. Translation gives CASSRRGGLRNTGNTIYF.

The chain links TRBV11-2 to TRBJ1-1, with no clear D. The V and J ends lost 0 bases and 1 base respectively, with 3 bases between them. Germline loops: CDR1 SGHAT, CDR2 FQNNGV. The CDR3 sequence is 13 residues long. CDR3 protein: CASSLDRNTEAFF. The CDR3 DNA sequence: TGTGCCAGCAGCTTAGACAGGAACACTGAAGCTTTCTTT.

This clone occurred once. The gene calls are TRBV7-9 and TRBJ2-7, with 12 bases lining up with TRBD2. In germline, CDR1 is SEHNR, CDR2 FQNEAQ (reference sequence). The CDR3 extends over 16 amino acids. V shed 2 bases, J shed 4 bases, and the junction held 6 bases outside the gene matches. CDR3 region: CASSLSPSGGAYEQYF. The CDR3 nucleotides read TGTGCCAGCAGCTTAAGCCCTAGCGGGGGGGCTTACGAGCAGTACTTC.

This clone was found a few times. CDR3 sequence reads: CASSLTGTDTQYF. CDR3 in DNA: TGTGCCAGCAGCTTAACGGGCACAGATACGCAGTATTTT. This chain connects TRBV5-6 to TRBJ2-3; D is ambiguous. V was shortened by 2 bases and J by 1 base, with 5 bases between the two germline ends. CDR1 is SGHDT and CDR2 is YYEEEE in the germline V gene. The CDR3 length is 13 residues.

This clone turned up a few times. V is TRBV11-3 and J is TRBJ1-1, with 8 bases fitting TRBD1. Germline trimming cut 5 bases from V and 4 bases from J; bases unmatched to any gene: 3. This CDR3 contains 13 residues. Looked up from germline, CDR1 is SGHNT and CDR2 is YENEEA. CDR3 region: CASSPTGGTEAFF. The CDR3 DNA sequence: TGTGCCAGCAGCCCTACAGGGGGCACTGAAGCTTTCTTT.

This clone has a single count. The rearrangement uses TRBV6-6 and TRBJ1-2, with a weak D call TRBD1 (5 bases). The ends were cut back, 2 bases at V and 5 bases at J, with 9 bases in the middle. The CDR3 extends over 13 amino acids. Per the germline V gene, CDR1 is MNHNY and CDR2 is SVGAGI (reference sequence). The CDR3 sequence: CASSYQGKYGYTF. The CDR3 DNA is TGTGCCAGCAGTTACCAGGGAAAGTATGGCTACACCTTC.

This clone was recorded once. Other DNA sequences within the sample encode an identical CDR3. This sequence joins TRBV5-6 and TRBJ2-7; 10 bases fit TRBD1. Trimming cost V 2 bases and J 3 bases; bases outside gene matches: 2. Per germline, CDR1 SGHDT and CDR2 YYEEEE. There are 14 residues in the CDR3. CDR3 protein: CASSFGTGDYEQYF. In DNA form, the CDR3 reads TGTGCCAGCAGCTTTGGGACAGGGGACTACGAGCAGTACTTC.

This clone was observed a few times. The genes are TRBV24-1 and TRBJ1-5; D remains ambiguous. V lost 1 base, J lost 4 bases, and 7 bases lay in between. From germline, CDR1 is KGHDR and CDR2 SFDVKD. This CDR3 spans 14 amino acids. The CDR3 bases are TGTGCCACCAGTGATTTAGGAGGTAATCAGCCCCAGCATTTT. Protein product: CATSDLGGNQPQHF.

V is TRBV10-3 and J is TRBJ2-7, with D possibly being TRBD1 (6 bases). Germline CDR1 is ENHRY and CDR2 is SYGVKD. Deletions cut 4 bases from V and 2 bases from J, with 12 bases between. The CDR3 is made up of 14 amino acids. The CDR3 reads CAISGGQGAYEQYF. In DNA, the CDR3 is TGTGCCATCAGTGGGGGGCAGGGAGCCTACGAGCAGTACTTC.